The next 17 T cell receptor beta chains were all read from a single sample in a study of cytomegalovirus exposure and HLA in healthy donors. 13 Jbeta primers and 60 Vbeta primers were used for the PCR. Sequenced by immunoSEQ multiplex PCR; TCRdb stores in-frame clones only, minus some. The repertoire holds about 240,000 clones, with about 81% as singletons. Material for sequencing was PBMCs. Receptor source: a woman between 35 and 50 years old in good health and CMV-seropositive.

The count of this clone is one. The V call is TRBV6-6, the J call TRBJ2-2; tentative D call: TRBD1 (6 bases). V lost 6 bases, J lost 4 bases, and 9 bases lay in between. Germline CDR1 is MNHNY and CDR2 is SVGAGI (reference sequence). The length of the CDR3 is 13 residues. The CDR3 sequence is CASRPQGTGELFF. The CDR3 nucleotides are TGTGCCAGCAGGCCACAGGGCACCGGGGAGCTGTTTTTT.

In the case of this clone: This CDR3 is also generated by other DNA sequences in the sample. The chain combines TRBV7-9 with TRBJ2-3; 10 bases match TRBD2. Germline CDR1 and CDR2: SEHNR and FQNEAQ (reference sequence). The V and J ends lost 2 bases and 4 bases, in that order; junction bases with no gene match: 3. The CDR3 has 15 residues. The CDR3 region has the DNA TGTGCCAGCAGCTTAATCCTAGCGGGAGCAGATACGCAGTATTTT. Amino acid sequence: CASSLILAGADTQYF.

V and J are TRBV30 and TRBJ1-2; D gene unclear. Looked up from germline, CDR1 is GTSNPN and CDR2 is SVGIG (reference sequence). The V end lost 5 bases, the J end lost 4 bases, and 20 bases lay between the germline ends. There are 15 residues in the CDR3. In DNA, the CDR3 is TGTGCCTGGGGTCGTCGACGGCTCTCGGGCTATGGCTACACCTTC. Encoded protein: CAWGRRRLSGYGYTF.

The rearrangement uses TRBV10-3 and TRBJ2-1; 8 bases agree with TRBD2. Unmatched junction bases numbered 10, after V lost 4 bases and J lost 8 bases. The germline CDR1 and CDR2 sequences are ENHRY and SYGVKD. This CDR3 has 15 residues. The CDR3 region is CAISGGGGLGDEQFF. CDR3 coding DNA: TGTGCCATCAGTGGTGGCGGGGGGCTAGGGGATGAGCAGTTCTTC.

The rearrangement uses TRBV21-1 and TRBJ2-7; the table's D call TRBD1 went unverified against the DNA. TRBV21-1 has pseudogene status. CDR3 length: 11 residues. CDR3 DNA sequence: TGTGCCAGCAGCAAGCTCAGGGTAGGGTACTTC. It yields the protein CASSKLRVGYF.

The chain carries TRBV7-2 and TRBJ2-1; D unclear. The V gene's germline CDR1 is SGHTA and CDR2 FQGNSA. Trimming took 1 base from V and 12 from J, leaving 10 bases between them. There are 12 residues in the CDR3. CDR3 amino acids: CASSLVAPRQFF. DNA for the CDR3: TGTGCCAGCAGCTTAGTAGCACCAAGGCAGTTCTTC. The whole variable domain, remainder taken from reference TRBV7-2 and TRBJ2-1, is GAGVSQSPSNKVTEKGKDVELRCDPISGHTALYWYRQSLGQGLEFLIYFQGNSAPDKSGLPSDRFSAERTGGSVSTLTIQRTQQEDSAVYLCASSLVAPRQFFGPGTRLTVL.

There are a few counts of this clone. This sequence joins TRBV7-6 and TRBJ2-2; 7 nucleotides match TRBD1. The CDR3 contains 17 residues. Germline CDR1 reads SGHVS; CDR2 reads FNYEAQ. V was pared by 6 bases and J by 4 bases, with 14 bases of the junction left unmatched. The CDR3 DNA reads TGTGCCAGCAGTTCCCAAGGGGGACAGCTGGGCACCGGGGAGCTGTTTTTT. It encodes CASSSQGGQLGTGELFF.

The chain links TRBV6-6 to TRBJ2-2; no definite D call. Trimming pared 6 bases from V and 2 bases from J, leaving 4 bases between. The CDR3 length is 12 residues. CDR1 MNHNY and CDR2 SVGAGI come from the germline V gene (reference sequence). CDR3: CASSSNTGELFF. The CDR3 bases are TGTGCCAGCAGCTCCAACACCGGGGAGCTGTTTTTT.

The rearrangement links TRBV30 to TRBJ2-2; 7 nucleotides line up with TRBD1. V shed 0 bases and J 5 bases; nucleotides not matched to a gene: 6. Germline loops: CDR1 GTSNPN, CDR2 SVGIG (reference sequence). This CDR3 spans 15 amino acids. This chain's CDR3 is CAWSVGTARTGELFF. DNA of the CDR3: TGTGCCTGGAGTGTCGGGACAGCCCGTACCGGGGAGCTGTTTTTT.

This clone was found a few times. The CDR3 bases are TGTGCCAGCAGCTCCCGGGACAGTGGCTACACCTTC. Amino acids: CASSSRDSGYTF. J is TRBJ1-2 and V is TRBV5-4, with 7 bases fitting TRBD1. This CDR3 has 12 amino acids. Looked up from germline, CDR1 is SGHNT and CDR2 is YYREEE (reference sequence). After removal of 3 bases from V and 7 bases from J, the junction contained 3 bases not matched to a gene.

V and J are TRBV4-3 and TRBJ1-2; tentatively, D is TRBD1 (6 bases). This CDR3 is 14 amino acids long. V gave up 1 base and J gave up 8 bases, with 14 bases separating them. The germline gives CDR1 LGHNA, CDR2 YSLEER. The CDR3 region has the DNA TGCGCCAGCAGCCAAGGCATGCTCGGGACAGGCTACACCTTC. Residues: CASSQGMLGTGYTF.

V is TRBV5-1 and J is TRBJ2-6; D not resolved. With 5 bases removed from V and 0 bases from J, the gap between germline ends came to 9 bases. Germline CDR1 and CDR2: SGHRS and YFSETQ. The CDR3 has 15 residues. The CDR3 DNA sequence: TGCGCCAGCAGAATCGGAGACTCTGGGGCCAACGTCCTGACTTTC. Amino acids: CASRIGDSGANVLTF.

CDR3 sequence reads: CASSPGTSGTNEQFF. CDR3 sequence (DNA): TGCGCCAGCAGCCCCGGGACTAGCGGGACTAATGAGCAGTTCTTC. The rearrangement links TRBV5-1 to TRBJ2-1; 13 nucleotides align to TRBD2. Trimming cost V 4 bases and J 7 bases; bases outside gene matches: 5. CDR1 is SGHRS and CDR2 is YFSETQ in the germline V gene. CDR3 size: 15 residues.

V is TRBV30 and J is TRBJ2-1; 8 bases agree with TRBD2. V dropped 3 bases and J dropped 2; count of bases not matched to a gene: 6. Germline lookup yields CDR1 GTSNPN and CDR2 SVGIG (reference sequence). The CDR3 runs 15 residues. The CDR3 DNA sequence: TGTGCCTGGAGCCCCCCTAGCGGGCCCTACAATGAGCAGTTCTTC. Protein sequence: CAWSPPSGPYNEQFF.

The CDR3 here is CASSFSGSAGELFF. CDR3 nucleotides: TGCGCCAGCAGCTTTAGCGGGAGTGCCGGGGAGCTGTTTTTT. The chain combines TRBV5-1 with TRBJ2-2; 9 bases match TRBD2. J lost 6 bases, V lost 2 bases, and 2 bases had no gene match. The length of the CDR3 is 14 residues. Germline values: CDR1 SGHRS, CDR2 YFSETQ.

The genes are TRBV5-1 and TRBJ2-2; 13 bases map to TRBD2. Germline V CDR1 and CDR2: SGHRS, YFSETQ. Losses at the gene ends were 4 bases for V and 0 bases for J; bases not matched to a gene: 6. CDR3 size: 18 residues. CDR3 DNA sequence: TGCGCCAGCAGCACCCGCACTAGCGGGAGGGCGAACACCGGGGAGCTGTTTTTT. As protein: CASSTRTSGRANTGELFF.

This clone was recorded once. The chain carries TRBV28 and TRBJ1-2, with 7 bases identical to TRBD1. Per germline, CDR1 MDHEN and CDR2 SYDVKM. V lost 6 bases, J lost 8 bases, and 9 bases stayed unmatched. The CDR3 contains 13 residues. Here the CDR3 reads CASSRTGERGYTF. Written as DNA, the CDR3 is TGTGCCAGCAGCAGAACAGGGGAGAGGGGCTACACCTTC.